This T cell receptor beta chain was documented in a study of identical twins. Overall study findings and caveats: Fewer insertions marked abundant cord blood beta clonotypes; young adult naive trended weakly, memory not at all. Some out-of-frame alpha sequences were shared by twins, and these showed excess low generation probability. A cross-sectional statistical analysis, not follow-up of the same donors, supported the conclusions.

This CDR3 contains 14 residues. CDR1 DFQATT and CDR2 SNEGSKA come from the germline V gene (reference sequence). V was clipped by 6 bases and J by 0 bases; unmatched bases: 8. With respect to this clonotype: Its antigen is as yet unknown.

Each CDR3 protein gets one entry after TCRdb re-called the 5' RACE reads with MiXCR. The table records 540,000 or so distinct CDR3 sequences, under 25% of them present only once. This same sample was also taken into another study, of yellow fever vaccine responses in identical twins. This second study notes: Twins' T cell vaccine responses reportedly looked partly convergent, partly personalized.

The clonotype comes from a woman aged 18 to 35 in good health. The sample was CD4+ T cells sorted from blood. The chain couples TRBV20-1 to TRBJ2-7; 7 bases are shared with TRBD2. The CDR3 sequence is CSAGTSARSYEQYF. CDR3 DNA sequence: TGCAGTGCGGGTACTAGCGCTCGCTCCTACGAGCAGTACTTC.